These 22 T cell receptor beta chains came from one sample sequenced in a study of cytomegalovirus exposure and HLA in healthy donors. Clones were sequenced by immunoSEQ multiplex PCR, and TCRdb holds only the in-frame ones, with some missing. The sample holds 160,000 or so clones, almost 85% seen once. The sample was PBMCs. These receptors came from a man aged 25-45 years in good health and CMV-seropositive.

The chain employs TRBV9 and TRBJ1-1; 9 nucleotides align to TRBD1. The germline V gene encodes CDR1 SGDLS and CDR2 YYNGEE. The V gene end was trimmed by 4 bases and the J gene end by 1 base; junction bases not matched to a gene: 8. This CDR3 has 16 residues. For the CDR3, the DNA is TGTGCCAGCAGCCTGAAGAGGGACAGGGCGAACACTGAAGCTTTCTTT. It translates to CASSLKRDRANTEAFF.

The gene calls are TRBV2 and TRBJ2-7, with 7 bases matching TRBD1. The CDR3 loop spans 14 amino acids. In germline, CDR1 is SNHLY, CDR2 FYNNEI. Trimming cost V 8 bases and J 3 bases; bases outside gene matches: 10. The CDR3 DNA follows: TGTGCCAGCGAGGATAGGGACAGTCACTACGAGCAGTACTTC. Residues: CASEDRDSHYEQYF.

The gene calls are TRBV10-3 and TRBJ2-7; 13 bases align to TRBD2. V lost 7 bases and J lost 4; bases outside the gene matches: 4. The CDR3 contains 14 residues. From germline, CDR1 is ENHRY and CDR2 SYGVKD. CDR3 DNA sequence: TGTGCCATCAAAGGGACTAGCGGGGCTTACGAGCAGTACTTC. It codes for CAIKGTSGAYEQYF.

CDR3 sequence reads: CASSVEGADEQYF. The CDR3 DNA reads as TGTGCCAGCAGCGTAGAGGGGGCTGACGAGCAGTACTTC. The chain joins TRBV9 to TRBJ2-7; 7 bases fit TRBD1. Germline loops: CDR1 SGDLS, CDR2 YYNGEE. V gave up 0 bases and J gave up 5 bases; unmatched junction bases: 2. This CDR3 has 13 residues.

This clone was counted once. The rearrangement uses TRBV13 and TRBJ1-2; 9 bases map to TRBD1. V was clipped by 6 bases and J by 2 bases; unmatched bases: 4. Germline loops: CDR1 PRHDT, CDR2 FYEKMQ (reference sequence). The CDR3 consists of 14 residues. Here the CDR3 DNA reads TGTGCCAGCAGTACGGACAGGGGAAACTATGGCTACACCTTC. Translation: CASSTDRGNYGYTF.

V and J are TRBV7-2 and TRBJ1-4; maybe TRBD1 (5 bases). The V and J ends lost 8 bases and 1 base respectively, with 8 bases between them. This CDR3 is built from 13 residues. The germline V gene has CDR1 SGHTA and CDR2 FQGNSA. The CDR3 loop reads CASWGGTNEKLFF. CDR3 DNA: TGTGCCAGCTGGGGGGGAACTAATGAAAAACTGTTTTTT.

The CDR3 loop reads CASSLTGWGEKLFF. The CDR3 nucleotides are TGTGCCAGCAGCCTTACAGGGTGGGGTGAAAAACTGTTTTTT. This chain connects TRBV27 to TRBJ1-4; D perhaps matches TRBD1 (6 bases). The germline CDR1 and CDR2 sequences are MNHEY and SMNVEV (reference sequence). V dropped 6 bases and J dropped 7 bases, with 15 bases sitting between them. The CDR3 runs 14 residues.

The table lists this clone with a few counts. This chain joins TRBV5-4 and TRBJ1-1, with a possible D match to TRBD1 (6 bases). This CDR3 has 15 amino acids. V was shortened by 5 bases and J by 1 base, with 15 bases between the two germline ends. Germline CDR1 is SGHNT and CDR2 is YYREEE (reference sequence). CDR3 DNA: TGTGCCAGCAGACCCCTGGACAGCCAGAACACTGAAGCTTTCTTT. It yields the protein CASRPLDSQNTEAFF.

This clone is a singleton in its sample. The V and J genes are TRBV11-2 and TRBJ2-7, with a weak D call TRBD2 (6 bases). Trimming left V 5 bases short and J 4 bases short, with 12 bases between. This CDR3 contains 13 residues. Germline CDR1 SGHAT, CDR2 FQNNGV. The CDR3 sequence: CASSHRGYYEQYF. CDR3 sequence (DNA): TGTGCCAGCAGCCACCGGGGGTATTACGAGCAGTACTTC.

The chain employs TRBV15 and TRBJ2-7, with D uncertain. Trimming took off 0 bases at V and 7 bases at J, with 10 bases between the two ends. This CDR3 region has 13 residues. The germline V gene has CDR1 LNHNV and CDR2 YYDKDF (reference sequence). CDR3 loop: CATSRDHAREQYF. In DNA, the CDR3 is TGTGCCACCAGCAGAGATCACGCCAGGGAGCAGTACTTC.

The chain has TRBV11-2 and TRBJ1-2; D might be TRBD1 (6 bases). Germline V gene sequence: CDR1 SGHAT, CDR2 FQNNGV. V shed 5 bases and J shed 5 bases, with 18 bases lying between them. CDR3 length equals 15 residues. The CDR3 DNA follows: TGTGCCAGCAGCCCCAAGTGGGGGCCGACTTATGGCTACACCTTC. Residues: CASSPKWGPTYGYTF.

The genes are TRBV2 and TRBJ2-3; 8 bases line up with TRBD2. Per germline, CDR1 SNHLY and CDR2 FYNNEI. The CDR3 extends over 15 amino acids. J lost 0 bases, V lost 2 bases, and 1 base had no gene match. In nucleotides, the CDR3 is TGTGCCAGCAGTGAACTAGCGGGTAGCACAGATACGCAGTATTTT. As protein: CASSELAGSTDTQYF.

This sequence joins TRBV7-3 and TRBJ2-7; 9 bases are a match to TRBD1. CDR3 length: 14 residues. Germline assignment: CDR1 SGHTA and CDR2 FQGTGA. The J segment lost 9 bases and the V segment lost 5 bases, leaving 11 bases of the junction unmatched. The DNA of the CDR3 is TGTGCCAGCAGCGCATTTGGGACAGGGCGAGGGCAGTACTTC. Residues: CASSAFGTGRGQYF.

This clone has a handful of counts. This chain connects TRBV28 to TRBJ2-2, with 11 bases that match TRBD2. CDR3 length: 15 residues. Losses at the gene ends were 3 bases for V and 13 bases for J; bases not matched to a gene: 10. Per germline, CDR1 MDHEN and CDR2 SYDVKM. The CDR3 reads CASSFSLAGGAVLFF. CDR3 nucleotides: TGTGCCAGCAGTTTTAGCCTAGCGGGGGGTGCAGTGCTGTTTTTT. The full variable domain, with the rest looked up from reference TRBV28 and TRBJ2-2, is DVKVTQSSRYLVKRTGEKVFLECVQDMDHENMFWYRQDPGLGLRLIYFSYDVKMKEKGDIPEGYSVSREKKERFSLILESASTNQTSMYLCASSFSLAGGAVLFFGEGSRLTVL.

This sequence joins TRBV7-3 and TRBJ2-5; the D is unclear. This CDR3 region has 13 residues. The V gene's germline CDR1 is SGHTA and CDR2 FQGTGA. Trimming took off 1 base at V and 5 bases at J, with 8 bases between the two ends. The CDR3 region has the DNA TGTGCCAGCAGCTTAAACCAAGCGGAGACCCAGTACTTC. Translating it yields CASSLNQAETQYF.

The gene calls are TRBV30 and TRBJ1-2; a weak D match, TRBD1 (6 bases). The CDR3 is 15 residues long. Germline lookup yields CDR1 GTSNPN and CDR2 SVGIG (reference sequence). The V end lost 0 bases, the J end lost 4 bases, and 15 bases lay between the germline ends. The CDR3 loop reads CAWSVLRGGTYGYTF. The CDR3 DNA follows: TGTGCCTGGAGTGTACTGCGGGGGGGCACCTATGGCTACACCTTC. Filled out from reference TRBV30 and TRBJ1-2, the complete variable domain reads SQTIHQWPATLVQPVGSPLSLECTVEGTSNPNLYWYRQAAGRGLQLLFYSVGIGQISSEVPQNLSASRPQDRQFILSSKKLLLSDSGFYLCAWSVLRGGTYGYTFGSGTRLTVV.

There are many counts of this clone. The rearrangement joins TRBV19 to TRBJ1-1; tentative D call: TRBD1 (5 bases). The V gene lost 7 bases and the J gene lost 7 bases, with 13 bases spanning the gap. Germline V gives CDR1 LNHDA, CDR2 SQIVND (reference sequence). The CDR3 is 12 residues long. The CDR3 sequence is CASTHSTDEAFF. CDR3 DNA sequence: TGTGCCAGTACCCACTCGACAGATGAAGCTTTCTTT. The entire variable domain, with the rest obtained from reference TRBV19 and TRBJ1-1, is as follows: DGGITQSPKYLFRKEGQNVTLSCEQNLNHDAMYWYRQDPGQGLRLIYYSQIVNDFQKGDIAEGYSVSREKKESFPLTVTSAQKNPTAFYLCASTHSTDEAFFGQGTRLTVV.

This chain uses TRBV6-5 with TRBJ2-1; D gene uncertain. This CDR3 comprises 13 residues. The ends were cut back, 4 bases at V and 5 bases at J, with 9 bases in the middle. Germline assignment: CDR1 MNHEY and CDR2 SVGAGI. In nucleotides, the CDR3 is TGTGCCAGCAGTTTGCTAGGAGACAATGAGCAGTTCTTC. This encodes CASSLLGDNEQFF.

This clone was detected a few times. The chain has TRBV5-4 and TRBJ1-2; possible D gene TRBD1, 6 bases. CDR1 and CDR2 (germline): SGHNT, YYREEE (reference sequence). The CDR3 has 11 residues. V lost 4 bases, J lost 6 bases, and 7 bases lay in between. This CDR3 reads CASSEGDGYTF. The DNA of the CDR3 is TGTGCCAGCAGCGAGGGGGATGGCTACACCTTC.

This clone has just a few counts. The chain recombines TRBV19 with TRBJ1-4; 9 bases agree with TRBD1. This CDR3 spans 15 amino acids. Germline trimming cut 6 bases from V and 2 bases from J; bases unmatched to any gene: 4. The V gene's germline CDR1 is LNHDA and CDR2 SQIVND (reference sequence). The CDR3 DNA is TGTGCCAGTAGCCCCGGGACAGGGACTAATGAAAAACTGTTTTTT. Protein sequence: CASSPGTGTNEKLFF.

This chain connects TRBV6-5 to TRBJ1-6, with TRBD1 matching over 10 bases. J gave up 9 bases and V 6 bases, and 5 bases lay outside the gene matches. CDR1 and CDR2 (germline): MNHEY, SVGAGI. The CDR3 is made up of 14 amino acids. CDR3 protein: CASSDRGHSSPLHF. The CDR3 coding sequence is TGTGCCAGCAGCGACAGGGGGCACAGTTCACCCCTCCACTTT.

This chain joins TRBV6-6 and TRBJ2-5; 11 nucleotides agree with TRBD2. The CDR3 loop spans 16 amino acids. V gave up 2 bases and J gave up 3 bases; unmatched junction bases: 5. Germline CDR1 reads MNHNY; CDR2 reads SVGAGI (reference sequence). The CDR3 nucleotides are TGTGCCAGCAGTTACGAATTAGCGGGGGGGAAAGAGACCCAGTACTTC. Translated, it gives CASSYELAGGKETQYF.